Sequencing of this T cell receptor (beta chain) was carried out in a study of glioma-infiltrating T cells. The length of the CDR3 is 16 residues. Germline CDR1 reads SGHAT; CDR2 reads FQNNGV. Losses at the gene ends were 1 base for V and 3 bases for J; bases not matched to a gene: 5. The iRepertoire nested amplicon-rescue multiplex PCR amplified TCR alpha and beta CDR3s from RNA. TCRdb processed the multiplex PCR reads anew with MiXCR; each CDR3 protein has one entry. Here the sample spans about 410,000 distinct CDR3 sequences, about 40% being singletons. The sample holds a few counts of this clonotype.

The chain has TRBV11-2 and TRBJ2-3, with 9 bases that match TRBD2. The specimen was glioma tissue, nonneoplastic brain tissue, or PBMCs (not recorded which). The receptor's source is a human donor with low-grade glioma or glioblastoma, undergoing nonglioma brain surgery, or in good health (not recorded which). Written as DNA, the CDR3 is TGTGCCAGCAGCTTAGGTGCTAGCGGGATTACAGATACGCAGTATTTT. This encodes CASSLGASGITDTQYF. The full variable domain, rest sourced from reference TRBV11-2 and TRBJ2-3, is EAGVAQSPRYKIIEKRQSVAFWCNPISGHATLYWYQQILGQGPKLLIQFQNNGVVDDSQLPKDRFSAERLKGVDSTLKIQPAKLEDSAVYLCASSLGASGITDTQYFGPGTRLTVL.